These T cell receptor beta chains were read from a single sample in a study of blood T cell repertoires in COVID-19. TCRdb's table, derived via immunoSEQ multiplex PCR, lists solely in-frame clones and lacks some. The sample has 200,000 to 250,000 clones, approximately 80% seen once; the top ten hold less than 3.5%. The material sequenced was peripheral blood. These receptors all come from a woman aged 18-30 years with acute or convalescent COVID-19. CDR3s include the opening cysteine and the closing phenylalanine or tryptophan. The D gene is left open where the match is weak. Size is stated for part of the rows, as once, few or many counts, or as a class when the clone is expanded.

abundance | j_gene | v_gene | d_gene | CDR3nt | CDR3aa
- | TRBJ2-3 | TRBV11-2 | TRBD2 | TGTGCCAGCAGCTTAGATGGGGGAAACCTAGCGGGGACGGTCACAGATACGCAGTATTTT | CASSLDGGNLAGTVTDTQYF
- | TRBJ2-7 | TRBV2 | TRBD2 | TGTGCCAGCAGGCCGGGACTAGCGGGAGGGCTAAGCGAGCAGTACTTC | CASRPGLAGGLSEQYF
- | TRBJ2-1 | TRBV10-3 | - | TGTGCCATCAGTGAGTCGGCGGGAATGACCTACAATGAGCAGTTCTTC | CAISESAGMTYNEQFF
few | TRBJ1-1 | TRBV9 | TRBD1 | TGTGCCAGCAGCCCCGAGACAGGGGCGTACACTGAAGCTTTCTTT | CASSPETGAYTEAFF
- | TRBJ1-4 | TRBV30 | TRBD1 | TGTGCCTGGAGTAACGGGGGGGGACAGAATGAAAAACTGTTTTTT | CAWSNGGGQNEKLFF
once | TRBJ1-2 | TRBV6-5 | - | TGTGCCAGCACCATAGGACCTGCGGGCGGCTACACCTTC | CASTIGPAGGYTF
- | TRBJ1-1 | TRBV11-2 | TRBD1 | TGTGCCAGCAGCTTAGAACAGGGGTTCACTGAAGCTTTCTTT | CASSLEQGFTEAFF
- | TRBJ2-2 | TRBV7-2 | TRBD2 | TGTGCCAGCAGCTTAGGGGTTCTTGGCGGGAGGGTCACCGGGGAGCTGTTTTTT | CASSLGVLGGRVTGELFF
- | TRBJ2-2 | TRBV14 | TRBD2 | TGTGCCAGCAGCCAAGTGGTAGCGGGAGGGCCAAACACCGGGGAGCTGTTTTTT | CASSQVVAGGPNTGELFF
few | TRBJ1-5 | TRBV19 | - | TGTGCCAGTGGCATAACGGGAGCGAAGGCCCAGCATTTT | CASGITGAKAQHF
- | TRBJ1-1 | TRBV9 | - | TGTGCCAGCAGCGTAGTGGGGACAAACACTGAAGCTTTCTTT | CASSVVGTNTEAFF